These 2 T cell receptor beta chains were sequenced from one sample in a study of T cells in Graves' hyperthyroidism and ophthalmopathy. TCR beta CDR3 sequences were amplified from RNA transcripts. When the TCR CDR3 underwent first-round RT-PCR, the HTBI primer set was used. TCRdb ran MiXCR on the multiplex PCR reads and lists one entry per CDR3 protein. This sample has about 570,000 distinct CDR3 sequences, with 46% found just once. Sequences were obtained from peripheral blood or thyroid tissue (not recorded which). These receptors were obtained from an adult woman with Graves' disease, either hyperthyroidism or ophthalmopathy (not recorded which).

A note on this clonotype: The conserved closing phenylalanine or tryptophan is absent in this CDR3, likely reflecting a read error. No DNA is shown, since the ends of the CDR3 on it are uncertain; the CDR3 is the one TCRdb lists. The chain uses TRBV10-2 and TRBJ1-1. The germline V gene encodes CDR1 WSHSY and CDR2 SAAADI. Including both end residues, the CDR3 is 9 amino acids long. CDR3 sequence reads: CASSGGSFS.

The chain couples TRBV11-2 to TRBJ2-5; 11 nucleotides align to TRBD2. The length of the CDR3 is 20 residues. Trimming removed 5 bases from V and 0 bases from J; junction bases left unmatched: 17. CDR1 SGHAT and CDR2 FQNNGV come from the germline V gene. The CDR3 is CASSHKPRSSGRRYQETQYF. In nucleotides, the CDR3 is TGTGCCAGCAGCCACAAACCAAGGTCTAGCGGGAGGCGGTACCAAGAGACCCAGTACTTC.